These 9 T cell receptor beta chains originate from one sample sequenced in a study of T cell responses to AZD1222 COVID-19 vaccine. The data were produced by immunoSEQ multiplex PCR, yet TCRdb's version contains in-frame clones alone and is incomplete. The repertoire holds approximately 110,000 clones, with roughly 87% as singletons. The sequencing here drew on peripheral blood, taken on day 0 of AZD1222 vaccination. These receptors were collected from an adult in good health.

J is TRBJ2-2 and V is TRBV6-5, with no clear D. This CDR3 is 15 amino acids long. The V and J ends lost 10 bases and 3 bases respectively, with 18 bases between them. Germline CDR1 MNHEY, CDR2 SVGAGI. The CDR3 loop is CATSIIPFDTGELFF. Here the CDR3 DNA reads TGTGCCACCTCTATAATACCCTTCGACACCGGGGAGCTGTTTTTT.

The chain joins TRBV4-1 to TRBJ2-7; D is perhaps TRBD1 or TRBD2 (5 bases each). The CDR3 sequence is 13 residues long. Trimming stripped 5 bases from V and 6 bases from J, with 14 bases between. CDR1 is MGHRA and CDR2 is YSYEKL in the germline V gene. The CDR3 sequence is CASSEGRGSEQYF. In nucleotides, the CDR3 is TGCGCCAGCAGCGAGGGGAGAGGGAGCGAGCAGTACTTC.

This clone was recorded a few times. This sequence joins TRBV29-1 and TRBJ1-1; 7 bases agree with TRBD1. The CDR3 contains 13 residues. V was pared by 4 bases and J by 1 base, with 3 bases of the junction left unmatched. Germline-derived CDR1 and CDR2 are SQVTM and ANQGSEA. CDR3: CSVGGQQNTEAFF. The CDR3 nucleotides read TGCAGCGTTGGGGGACAGCAGAACACTGAAGCTTTCTTT.

The J gene is TRBJ1-5, the V gene TRBV19, with a weak D call TRBD1 (5 bases). CDR1 is LNHDA, CDR2 SQIVND, per germline (reference sequence). The CDR3 contains 16 residues. The V end lost 2 bases, the J end lost 5 bases, and 16 bases lay between the germline ends. For the CDR3, the DNA is TGTGCCAGTAGTATACGGGCAGGGAGGGCGGATCAGCCCCAGCATTTT. This codes for CASSIRAGRADQPQHF. The whole variable domain, remainder taken from reference TRBV19 and TRBJ1-5, is DGGITQSPKYLFRKEGQNVTLSCEQNLNHDAMYWYRQDPGQGLRLIYYSQIVNDFQKGDIAEGYSVSREKKESFPLTVTSAQKNPTAFYLCASSIRAGRADQPQHFGDGTRLSIL.

The genes are TRBV28 and TRBJ1-2, with no clear D. Trimming shortened V by 1 base and J by 5 bases, and 8 bases separated the two germline ends. Germline V gene sequence: CDR1 MDHEN, CDR2 SYDVKM. The CDR3 sequence is 13 residues long. The DNA of the CDR3 is TGTGCCAGCAGTTTATTGACGGGTTATGGCTACACCTTC. Residues: CASSLLTGYGYTF.

CDR3 loop: CASSNRGVTEAFF. The CDR3 DNA reads TGTGCCAGTAGTAACAGGGGCGTCACTGAAGCTTTCTTT. V and J are TRBV19 and TRBJ1-1; 7 nucleotides align to TRBD1. The V gene end was trimmed by 4 bases and the J gene end by 4 bases; junction bases not matched to a gene: 3. This CDR3 is built from 13 residues. Germline CDR1 LNHDA, CDR2 SQIVND (reference sequence).

The V and J genes are TRBV11-3 and TRBJ2-3; 9 bases match TRBD1. This CDR3 contains 16 residues. Germline V gives CDR1 SGHNT, CDR2 YENEEA. The ends lost 3 bases at V and 2 bases at J; junction bases unmatched: 6. The CDR3 nucleotides read TGTGCCAGCAGCTTTGGAGGACAGGGGTCCACAGATACGCAGTATTTT. It specifies CASSFGGQGSTDTQYF.

The J gene is TRBJ2-7, the V gene TRBV6-5; D is perhaps TRBD1 or TRBD2 (6 bases each). From germline, CDR1 is MNHEY and CDR2 SVGAGI. This CDR3 is built from 12 residues. Trimming removed 2 bases at V and 6 bases at J, with 8 bases between. For the CDR3, the DNA is TGTGCCAGCAGTTACGAGGGGGGCGAGCAGTACTTC. Translating gives CASSYEGGEQYF.

This sequence joins TRBV12-3 or TRBV12-4 and TRBJ1-1; no definite D call. This CDR3 has 13 amino acids. The V gene lost 5 bases and the J gene lost 3 bases, with 10 bases spanning the gap. Here the CDR3 DNA reads TGTGCCAGCAGTCTGGTTGGGTACACTGAAGCTTTCTTT. Translation gives CASSLVGYTEAFF.